This T cell receptor beta chain was captured in a study of blood T cells in healthy people across ages. Germline lookup yields CDR1 SNHLY and CDR2 FYNNEI. Trimming took 11 bases from V and 0 from J, leaving 14 bases between them. There are 14 residues in the CDR3. A J-beta primer mix and a sample-barcoded 5' primer were used in a second PCR of roughly 7 to 12 cycles. In TCRdb, the 5' RACE reads were re-called with MiXCR into one record per CDR3 protein. The table records about 1.5 million distinct CDR3 sequences, 35% to 45% of them present only once. This clonotype came up a few times. Its antigen is as yet unknown. Regarding the study as a whole: Greater diversity and more naive CD4+ cells were seen in long-lived donors than in aged donors.

This sequence was found in a woman aged 18 to 35 in good health. This chain links TRBV2 with TRBJ2-1, with a possible D match to TRBD2 (5 bases). The sample comprised blood. CDR3 region: CAPRLAGSYNEQFF. The DNA of the CDR3 is TGTGCCCCTCGGCTAGCTGGCTCCTACAATGAGCAGTTCTTC.